This T cell receptor (beta chain) emerged from a study of T-cell memory formation after mild COVID-19. Points from the study as a whole: Clones that contracted from day 15 to 85 were balanced CD4/CD8, while later expanders leaned CD4+. Contracting CD8+ clones were enriched in EMRA, CD4+ mainly in CM and EM. Some clones that responded were present in memory (sampled pre-infection), which suggests cross-reactive memory joined.

In the case of this clonotype: Antigen unknown.

The V and J ends lost 4 bases and 5 bases respectively, with 13 bases between them. Germline V gene sequence: CDR1 SQVTM, CDR2 ANQGSEA. This CDR3 contains 13 residues. After 5'RACE with constant-segment primers, TCR alpha and TCR beta cDNA libraries carrying sample barcodes and UMIs were obtained. Each CDR3 protein is one row after TCRdb ran MiXCR on the 5' RACE reads. The sample shows 530,000 or so distinct CDR3 sequences, 17% of them seen only once. The V gene is TRBV29-1, the J gene TRBJ2-3; weak D call: TRBD1 (6 bases). The receptor's source is an adult woman who had mild COVID-19 (a few samples of this study predate the infection). Cell type and time point are not known. The specimen was PBMCs or a T cell subset sorted from them (not recorded which). This CDR3 is CSVAQGTQDTQYF. The DNA of the CDR3 is TGCAGCGTTGCACAGGGAACACAAGATACGCAGTATTTT.